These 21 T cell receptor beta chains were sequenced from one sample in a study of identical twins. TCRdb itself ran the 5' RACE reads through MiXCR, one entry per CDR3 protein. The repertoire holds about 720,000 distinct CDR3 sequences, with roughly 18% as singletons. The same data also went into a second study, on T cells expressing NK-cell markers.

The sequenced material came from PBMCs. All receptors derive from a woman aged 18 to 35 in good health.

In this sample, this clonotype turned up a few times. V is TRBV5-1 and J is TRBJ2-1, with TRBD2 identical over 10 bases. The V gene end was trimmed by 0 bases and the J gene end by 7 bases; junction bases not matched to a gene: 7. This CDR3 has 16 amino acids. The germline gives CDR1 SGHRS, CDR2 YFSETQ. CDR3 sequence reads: CASSLGGGTSVNEQFF. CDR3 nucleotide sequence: TGCGCCAGCAGCTTGGGTGGCGGGACTAGCGTGAATGAGCAGTTCTTC.

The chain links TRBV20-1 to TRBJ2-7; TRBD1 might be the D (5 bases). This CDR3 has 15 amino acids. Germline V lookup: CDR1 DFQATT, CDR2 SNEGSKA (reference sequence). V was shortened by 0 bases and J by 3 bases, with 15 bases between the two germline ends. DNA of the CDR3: TGCAGTGCTAGAGATGCCCAGGGCAGCTTCTACGAGCAGTACTTC. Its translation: CSARDAQGSFYEQYF.

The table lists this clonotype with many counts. This chain's CDR3 is CASSYSGQINQPQHF. In DNA form, the CDR3 reads TGTGCCAGCAGTTACTCAGGACAGATCAATCAGCCCCAGCATTTT. The chain carries TRBV6-5 and TRBJ1-5; weak D call: TRBD1 (6 bases). This CDR3 has 15 residues. Germline V CDR1 and CDR2: MNHEY, SVGAGI. Trimming took off 0 bases at V and 3 bases at J, with 9 bases between the two ends.

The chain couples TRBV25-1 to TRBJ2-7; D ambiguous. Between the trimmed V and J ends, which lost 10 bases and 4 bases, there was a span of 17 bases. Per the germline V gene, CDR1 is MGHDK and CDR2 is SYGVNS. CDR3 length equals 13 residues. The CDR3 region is CATNKAGTYEQYF. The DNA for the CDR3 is TGTGCCACTAACAAAGCCGGTACATACGAGCAGTACTTC.

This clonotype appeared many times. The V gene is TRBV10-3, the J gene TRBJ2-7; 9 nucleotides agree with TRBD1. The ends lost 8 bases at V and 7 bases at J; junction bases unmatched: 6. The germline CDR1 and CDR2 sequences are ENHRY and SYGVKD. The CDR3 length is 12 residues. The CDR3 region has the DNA TGTGCCATCGAACAGGGGGCAGGGGAGCAGTACTTC. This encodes CAIEQGAGEQYF.

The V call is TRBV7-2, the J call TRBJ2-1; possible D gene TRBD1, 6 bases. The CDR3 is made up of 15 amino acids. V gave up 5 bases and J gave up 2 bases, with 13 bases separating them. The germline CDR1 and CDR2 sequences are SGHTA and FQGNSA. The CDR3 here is CASSLTRDTYNEQFF. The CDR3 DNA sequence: TGTGCCAGCAGCCTCACCCGGGACACCTACAATGAGCAGTTCTTC.

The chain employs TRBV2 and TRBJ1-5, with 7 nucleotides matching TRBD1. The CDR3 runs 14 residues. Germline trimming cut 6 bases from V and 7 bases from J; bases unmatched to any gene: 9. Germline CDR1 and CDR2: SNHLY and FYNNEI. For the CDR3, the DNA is TGTGCCAGCAGCCATGACAGGGATGGACAGCCCCAGCATTTT. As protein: CASSHDRDGQPQHF.

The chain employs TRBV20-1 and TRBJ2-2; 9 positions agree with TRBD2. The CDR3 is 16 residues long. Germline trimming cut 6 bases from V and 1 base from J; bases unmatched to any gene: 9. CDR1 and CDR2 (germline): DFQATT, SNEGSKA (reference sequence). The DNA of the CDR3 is TGCAGTGCCACTGTTAGCGGGAGCCGGAACACCGGGGAGCTGTTTTTT. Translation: CSATVSGSRNTGELFF.

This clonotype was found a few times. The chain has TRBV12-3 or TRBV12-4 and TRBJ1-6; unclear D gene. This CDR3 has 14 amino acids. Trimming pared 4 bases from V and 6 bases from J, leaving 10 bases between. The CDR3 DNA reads TGTGCCAGCAGTTCGGAGACTTTTAATTCACCCCTCCACTTT. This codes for CASSSETFNSPLHF.

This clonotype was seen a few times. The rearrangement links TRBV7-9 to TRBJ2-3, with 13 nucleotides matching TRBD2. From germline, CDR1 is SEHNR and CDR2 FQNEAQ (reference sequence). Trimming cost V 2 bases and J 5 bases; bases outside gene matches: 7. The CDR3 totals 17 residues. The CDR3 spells CASSLPGLAGAVDTQYF. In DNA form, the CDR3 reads TGTGCCAGCAGCTTACCTGGACTAGCGGGAGCTGTAGATACGCAGTATTTT.

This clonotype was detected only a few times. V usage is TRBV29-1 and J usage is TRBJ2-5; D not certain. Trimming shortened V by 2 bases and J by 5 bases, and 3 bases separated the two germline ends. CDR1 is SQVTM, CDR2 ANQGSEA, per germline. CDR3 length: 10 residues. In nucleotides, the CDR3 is TGCAGCGTTGAAACCGAGACCCAGTACTTC. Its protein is CSVETETQYF.

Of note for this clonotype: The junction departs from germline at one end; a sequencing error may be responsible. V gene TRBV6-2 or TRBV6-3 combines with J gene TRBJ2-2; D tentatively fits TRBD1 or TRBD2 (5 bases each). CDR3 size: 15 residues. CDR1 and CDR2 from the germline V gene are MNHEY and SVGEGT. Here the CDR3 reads CASSERGDNTGDLFF. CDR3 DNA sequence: TGTGCCAGCAGCGAAAGAGGCGATAACACCGGGGACCTGTTTTTT.

The CDR3 region is CASSFSGWDYGYTF. Here the CDR3 DNA reads TGTGCCAGCAGCTTTAGCGGGTGGGACTATGGCTACACCTTC. The chain links TRBV6-1 to TRBJ1-2; D call uncertain. This CDR3 has 14 residues. Trimming cost V 6 bases and J 3 bases, with 14 bases left between them. CDR1 is MNHNS, CDR2 SASEGT, per germline.

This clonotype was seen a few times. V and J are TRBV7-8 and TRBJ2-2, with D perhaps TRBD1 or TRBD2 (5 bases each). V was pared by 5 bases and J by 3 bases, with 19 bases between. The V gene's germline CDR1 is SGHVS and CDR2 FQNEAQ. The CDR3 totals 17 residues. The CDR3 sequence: CASSGDRDPNYTGELFF. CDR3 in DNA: TGTGCCAGCAGCGGGGACCGGGATCCCAATTACACCGGGGAGCTGTTTTTT.

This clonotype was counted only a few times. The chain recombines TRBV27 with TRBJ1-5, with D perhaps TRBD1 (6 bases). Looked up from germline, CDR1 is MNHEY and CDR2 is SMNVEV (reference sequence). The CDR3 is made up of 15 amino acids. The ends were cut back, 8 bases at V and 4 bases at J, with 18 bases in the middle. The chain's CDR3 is CASGALGGLNQPQHF. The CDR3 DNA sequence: TGTGCCAGCGGGGCCCTAGGGGGTTTAAATCAGCCCCAGCATTTT.

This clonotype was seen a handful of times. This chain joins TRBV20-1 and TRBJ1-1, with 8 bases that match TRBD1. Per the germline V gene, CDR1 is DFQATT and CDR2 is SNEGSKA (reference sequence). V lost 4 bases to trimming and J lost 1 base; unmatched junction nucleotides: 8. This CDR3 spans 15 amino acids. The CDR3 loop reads CSAKGRQGWNTEAFF. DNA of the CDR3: TGCAGTGCTAAGGGGAGACAGGGGTGGAACACTGAAGCTTTCTTT.

CDR3 coding DNA: TGCAGTGCTGTGGGGGGTAGTAGGGCCAAAAACATTCAGTACTTC. Amino acids: CSAVGGSRAKNIQYF. V gene TRBV20-1 combines with J gene TRBJ2-4, with a weak D call TRBD2 (6 bases). CDR3 length: 15 residues. Germline V gives CDR1 DFQATT, CDR2 SNEGSKA (reference sequence). V lost 5 bases and J lost 1, with 15 bases in between.

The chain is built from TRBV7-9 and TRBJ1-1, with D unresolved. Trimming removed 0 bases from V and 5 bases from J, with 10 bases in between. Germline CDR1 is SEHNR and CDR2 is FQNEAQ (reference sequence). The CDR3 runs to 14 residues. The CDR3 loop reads CASSLAATSTEAFF. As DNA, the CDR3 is TGTGCCAGCAGCTTAGCGGCTACATCGACTGAAGCTTTCTTT.

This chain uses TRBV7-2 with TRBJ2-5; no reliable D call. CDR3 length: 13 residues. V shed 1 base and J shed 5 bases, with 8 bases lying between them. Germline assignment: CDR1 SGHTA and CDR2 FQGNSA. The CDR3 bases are TGTGCCAGCAGCTTAGTAGTGTACGAGACCCAGTACTTC. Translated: CASSLVVYETQYF.

In DNA form, the CDR3 reads TGCGCCAGCAGCTTGGCACAGGGGGCGAACAATGAGCAGTTCTTC. Its translation is CASSLAQGANNEQFF. V and J are TRBV5-1 and TRBJ2-1; TRBD1 agrees at 9 bases. The CDR3 is 15 amino acids. From germline, CDR1 is SGHRS and CDR2 YFSETQ. After removal of 0 bases from V and 5 bases from J, the junction contained 3 bases not matched to a gene.

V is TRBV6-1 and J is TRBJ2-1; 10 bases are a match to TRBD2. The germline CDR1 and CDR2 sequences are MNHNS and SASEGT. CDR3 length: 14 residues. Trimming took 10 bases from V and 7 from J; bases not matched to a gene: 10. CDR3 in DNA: TGTGCCACCTTAAGCGGGGGGGCCGGGAATGAGCAGTTCTTC. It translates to CATLSGGAGNEQFF.